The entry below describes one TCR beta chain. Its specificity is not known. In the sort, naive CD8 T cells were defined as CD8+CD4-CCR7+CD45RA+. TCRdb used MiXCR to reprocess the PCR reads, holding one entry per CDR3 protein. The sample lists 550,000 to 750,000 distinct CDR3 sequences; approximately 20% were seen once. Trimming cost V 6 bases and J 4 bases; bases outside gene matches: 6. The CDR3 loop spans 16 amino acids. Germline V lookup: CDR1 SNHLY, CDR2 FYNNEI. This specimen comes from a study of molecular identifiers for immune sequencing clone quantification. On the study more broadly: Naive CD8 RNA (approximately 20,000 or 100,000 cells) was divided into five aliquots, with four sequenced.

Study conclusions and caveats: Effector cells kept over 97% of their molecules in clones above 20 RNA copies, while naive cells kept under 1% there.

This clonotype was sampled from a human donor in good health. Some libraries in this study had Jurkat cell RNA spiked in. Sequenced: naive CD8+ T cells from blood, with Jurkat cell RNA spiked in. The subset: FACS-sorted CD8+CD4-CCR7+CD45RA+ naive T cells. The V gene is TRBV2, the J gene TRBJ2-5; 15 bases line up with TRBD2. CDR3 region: CASSRTSGRAVETQYF. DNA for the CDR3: TGTGCCAGCAGCAGGACTAGCGGGAGGGCGGTAGAGACCCAGTACTTC.